Each of the 23 T cell receptor beta chains below was sequenced from the same sample in a study of human T cells and chemical hapten exposure. The time point here: patch test 1, 2 weeks after DPC sensitization. The treatment denotes: therapeutic diphenylcyclopropenone sensitization with weekly scalp DPC. One entry per CDR3 protein, called by TCRdb with MiXCR from the RACE reads. The repertoire has around 50,000 distinct CDR3 sequences, 9.3% of them found once; the top ten carry about an eighth. This specimen was whole blood, taken in connection with sensitization to the hapten diphenylcyclopropenone (DPC). All receptors derive from a woman between 35 and 50 years old with alopecia areata. Some clones in this sample may be carry-over from other donors' samples.

Regarding this clonotype: This may stem from a read error, because a much larger clone lies one nucleotide away. The chain has TRBV2 and TRBJ1-2; possible D gene TRBD1, 5 bases. Germline V CDR1 and CDR2: SNHLY, FYNNEI. V lost 4 bases, J lost 2 bases, and 23 bases lay in between. CDR3 size: 18 residues. CDR3 nucleotides: TGTGCCAGCAGTGGGGGGTTTCGGCCAGTTTACAAGAACTATGGCTACACCTTC. This sequence encodes CASSGGFRPVYKNYGYTF.

This clonotype was counted many times. The V gene is TRBV5-6, the J gene TRBJ2-5, with 9 bases fitting TRBD1. Trimming removed 0 bases from V and 6 bases from J; junction bases left unmatched: 3. In germline, CDR1 is SGHDT, CDR2 YYEEEE. The CDR3 spans 14 residues. For the CDR3, the DNA is TGTGCCAGCAGCTTGGGACAGGGGGGGCAGACCCAGTACTTC. This gives the protein CASSLGQGGQTQYF.

Details on this clonotype: A much larger clone is a single base away; this may be a read error. The chain is built from TRBV5-4 and TRBJ1-1, with unresolved D. The CDR3 covers 14 residues. Germline loops: CDR1 SGHNT, CDR2 YYREEE (reference sequence). V was trimmed by 5 bases and J by 9 bases, leaving 20 bases between them. CDR3 in amino acids: CASSGAGVRTKAFF. Written as DNA, the CDR3 is TGTGCCAGCAGTGGCGCGGGCGTTCGAACTAAAGCTTTCTTT.

This clonotype has ten or more counts. The gene calls are TRBV29-1 and TRBJ2-1; 8 positions agree with TRBD1. With V trimmed by 3 bases and J by 0 bases, 1 base remained unmatched. The CDR3 is made up of 14 amino acids. Germline V gives CDR1 SQVTM, CDR2 ANQGSEA. The CDR3 spells CSVDRGRSYNEQFF. The CDR3 DNA is TGCAGCGTTGACAGGGGGCGCTCCTACAATGAGCAGTTCTTC.

This clonotype was seen many times. The genes are TRBV7-2 and TRBJ2-2; D call uncertain. CDR1 and CDR2 (germline): SGHTA, FQGNSA. The CDR3 runs to 15 residues. Trimming removed 4 bases at V and 3 bases at J, with 12 bases between. In nucleotides, the CDR3 is TGTGCCAGCAGCTCGGAACAACAGTACACCGGGGAGCTGTTTTTT. Translating it yields CASSSEQQYTGELFF.

The chain uses TRBV5-1 and TRBJ2-3; D may correspond to TRBD1 or TRBD2 (5 bases each). The CDR3 length is 14 residues. Germline CDR1 reads SGHRS; CDR2 reads YFSETQ. Trimming left V 2 bases short and J 0 bases short, with 7 bases between. CDR3 bases: TGCGCCAGCAGCTTCGGGGCTAGCACAGATACGCAGTATTTT. This translates into CASSFGASTDTQYF.

This clonotype has at least ten counts. This chain links TRBV30 with TRBJ1-6; tentatively, D is TRBD1 (5 bases). With 0 bases removed from V and 2 bases from J, the gap between germline ends came to 11 bases. Germline V lookup: CDR1 GTSNPN, CDR2 SVGIG (reference sequence). The CDR3 is 16 residues long. CDR3 nucleotide sequence: TGTGCCTGGAGTGTGGCGGGGGGAACCTATAATTCACCCCTCCACTTT. The encoded protein is CAWSVAGGTYNSPLHF.

This clonotype was seen repeatedly, ten times or more. This rearrangement joins TRBV6-5 to TRBJ1-5; 8 nucleotides agree with TRBD1. This CDR3 has 14 residues. Germline-derived CDR1 and CDR2 are MNHEY and SVGAGI. Trimming cost V 5 bases and J 6 bases; bases outside gene matches: 6. CDR3 nucleotides: TGTGCCAGCAGTGCAGGGGGCGAAAGTCAGCCCCAGCATTTT. This codes for CASSAGGESQPQHF.

The chain carries TRBV28 and TRBJ2-5; D may correspond to TRBD1 or TRBD2 (5 bases each). Trimming pared 6 bases from V and 3 bases from J, leaving 14 bases between. Germline loops: CDR1 MDHEN, CDR2 SYDVKM. This CDR3 comprises 14 residues. CDR3 sequence: CASSLLGPEETQYF. DNA of the CDR3: TGTGCCAGCAGCCTCTTGGGACCCGAAGAGACCCAGTACTTC. Based on the CDR3 plus reference TRBV28 and TRBJ2-5, the full variable domain is DVKVTQSSRYLVKRTGEKVFLECVQDMDHENMFWYRQDPGLGLRLIYFSYDVKMKEKGDIPEGYSVSREKKERFSLILESASTNQTSMYLCASSLLGPEETQYFGPGTRLLVL.

The chain joins TRBV6-5 to TRBJ1-2; D is uncertain. This CDR3 is 14 amino acids long. Per germline, CDR1 MNHEY and CDR2 SVGAGI. The germline V and J ends were trimmed by 3 bases and 2 bases, with 10 bases remaining between them. CDR3 nucleotides: TGTGCCAGCAGTTATGAGAGGCGCAACTATGGCTACACCTTC. It specifies CASSYERRNYGYTF.

A few counts support this clonotype. J is TRBJ2-1 and V is TRBV12-3 or TRBV12-4; D possibly corresponds to TRBD2 (6 bases). Trimming took 6 bases from V and 5 from J, leaving 17 bases between them. This CDR3 spans 15 amino acids. The CDR3 nucleotides are TGTGCCAGCAGGTTGCGCGGTGGGAGGCACAATGAGCAGTTCTTC. Protein: CASRLRGGRHNEQFF.

As to this clonotype: A much bigger clone sits one base away, suggesting this may be a read error. This rearrangement joins TRBV12-3 or TRBV12-4 to TRBJ1-1; D is perhaps TRBD1 (5 bases). This CDR3 has 16 amino acids. CDR3 in DNA: TGTGCCAGTGACTTTGGTTTGGGACGATTGAACACTGAAGCTTACTTT. Translated: CASDFGLGRLNTEAYF.

This clonotype was counted ten times or more. The chain combines TRBV7-2 with TRBJ2-2, with 7 bases that match TRBD2. This CDR3 region has 18 residues. Germline CDR1 SGHTA, CDR2 FQGNSA. V was clipped by 2 bases and J by 6 bases; unmatched bases: 15. The CDR3 bases are TGTGCCAGCAGCTTAAAAGTTAGCGGGTTTAAGTCCGCCGGGGAGCTGTTTTTT. This sequence encodes CASSLKVSGFKSAGELFF.

Written as DNA, the CDR3 is TGTGCCAGCAGCGGTGGCGGGGAGCTGTTTTTT. Protein sequence: CASSGGGELFF. The chain is built from TRBV11-1 and TRBJ2-2; no clear D gene. V was trimmed by 5 bases and J by 7 bases, leaving 5 bases between them. Germline CDR1 reads SGHAT; CDR2 reads FQDESV (reference sequence). The CDR3 runs to 11 residues.

This clonotype is classed as medium-sized (0.01 to 0.1%). V is TRBV6-4 and J is TRBJ2-2, with a weak D call TRBD1 (6 bases). The V gene's germline CDR1 is MRHNA and CDR2 SNTAGT. Trimming cost V 2 bases and J 6 bases, with 10 bases left between them. This CDR3 region has 14 residues. The DNA of the CDR3 is TGTGCCAGCAGTGACGGGCAGGGGTCCGGGGAGCTGTTTTTT. This encodes CASSDGQGSGELFF.

At least ten counts were recorded for this clonotype. The chain combines TRBV5-1 with TRBJ1-1; no definite D call. Trimming stripped 8 bases from V and 1 base from J, with 9 bases between. The CDR3 has 12 residues. CDR1 SGHRS and CDR2 YFSETQ come from the germline V gene. CDR3 region: CASKKENTEAFF. The CDR3 DNA sequence: TGCGCCAGTAAAAAAGAGAACACTGAAGCTTTCTTT.

This clonotype was detected only once. The chain joins TRBV9 to TRBJ2-5, with a tentative D call TRBD1 (5 bases). The V and J ends lost 1 base and 1 base respectively, with 8 bases between them. Germline-derived CDR1 and CDR2 are SGDLS and YYNGEE. The length of the CDR3 is 14 residues. The CDR3 DNA reads TGTGCCAGCAGCGTAAGTGACAGCCAAGAGACCCAGTACTTC. This gives the protein CASSVSDSQETQYF.

This clonotype was seen repeatedly, ten times or more. J is TRBJ2-7 and V is TRBV30; D uncertain. CDR1 GTSNPN and CDR2 SVGIG come from the germline V gene (reference sequence). Between the trimmed V and J ends, which lost 4 bases and 2 bases, there was a span of 6 bases. The CDR3 is 11 amino acids. The CDR3 DNA reads TGTGCCTGGAATCAGGCCTACGAGCAGTACTTC. Translation gives CAWNQAYEQYF.

This clonotype was seen at least ten times. The chain carries TRBV13 and TRBJ2-1; 8 nucleotides agree with TRBD2. Trimming cost V 4 bases and J 9 bases; bases outside gene matches: 14. Germline CDR1 and CDR2: PRHDT and FYEKMQ (reference sequence). This CDR3 region has 16 residues. In DNA, the CDR3 is TGTGCCAGCAGCTCGGCCGGGACTAGTGGGGGCAGTGAGCAGTTCTTC. Amino acids: CASSSAGTSGGSEQFF.

Ten or more counts support this clonotype. The chain's CDR3 is CASSRDRGNQPQHF. CDR3 sequence (DNA): TGTGCCAGCAGTCGCGACAGGGGCAATCAGCCCCAGCATTTT. This chain connects TRBV28 to TRBJ1-5, with TRBD1 matching over 7 bases. Germline loops: CDR1 MDHEN, CDR2 SYDVKM. This CDR3 is 14 amino acids long. V was clipped by 5 bases and J by 2 bases; unmatched bases: 3.

This clonotype was detected a few times. V gene TRBV6-5 combines with J gene TRBJ2-2; D ambiguous. The ends were cut back, 6 bases at V and 2 bases at J, with 16 bases in the middle. The CDR3 length is 16 residues. Germline V gene data show CDR1 as MNHEY and CDR2 as SVGAGI. CDR3 amino acids: CASRTPEALNTGELFF. CDR3 sequence (DNA): TGTGCCAGCAGAACGCCTGAGGCCCTAAACACCGGGGAGCTGTTTTTT.

There are a few counts of this clonotype. The chain uses TRBV2 and TRBJ1-5; 7 bases line up with TRBD1. Germline trimming cut 2 bases from V and 7 bases from J; bases unmatched to any gene: 5. CDR1 SNHLY and CDR2 FYNNEI come from the germline V gene. CDR3 length: 14 amino acids. CDR3 in DNA: TGTGCCAGCAGTGAAAGAGGGGGCTACCAGCCCCAGCATTTT. Its translation: CASSERGGYQPQHF.

This clonotype appeared many times. The chain carries TRBV29-1 and TRBJ1-2; D is uncertain. CDR3 length: 13 amino acids. Looked up from germline, CDR1 is SQVTM and CDR2 is ANQGSEA. Trimming removed 3 bases at V and 2 bases at J, with 10 bases between. Here the CDR3 DNA reads TGCAGCGTTGACGCCAGTACAAACTATGGCTACACCTTC. This codes for CSVDASTNYGYTF.